These 5 T cell receptor beta chains came from one sample sequenced in a study of blood T cell repertoires in COVID-19. The repertoire was sequenced with immunoSEQ multiplex PCR; TCRdb's copy has only in-frame clones and lacks some. The sample shows a few hundred thousand clones, about 90% of them seen only once. Sequencing was performed on PBMCs or T cells enriched from blood (not recorded which). Receptor source: a woman aged 25 to 39 who had recovered from COVID-19.

This clone was seen once. The chain couples TRBV7-8 to TRBJ1-2; no firm D call. Germline V gene sequence: CDR1 SGHVS, CDR2 FQNEAQ. The CDR3 is made up of 16 amino acids. The V end was cut by 5 bases, the J end by 7 bases, with 23 bases between. For the CDR3, the DNA is TGTGCCAGCAGCCCACATGGGTCGGCGCGGGAGGGTGGCTACACCTTC. The encoded protein is CASSPHGSAREGGYTF.

The chain links TRBV20-1 to TRBJ1-1; D is ambiguous. Per germline, CDR1 DFQATT and CDR2 SNEGSKA (reference sequence). Trimming left V 8 bases short and J 1 base short, with 8 bases between. This CDR3 spans 11 amino acids. CDR3 loop: CSSGRNTEAFF. DNA of the CDR3: TGCAGTTCCGGTAGGAACACTGAAGCTTTCTTT.

Note on this clone: Other nucleotide sequences from this sample produce the same CDR3. V is TRBV5-1 and J is TRBJ1-1; the match to TRBD1 covers 8 bases. This CDR3 has 14 amino acids. The germline CDR1 and CDR2 sequences are SGHRS and YFSETQ. Trimming took 4 bases from V and 3 from J; bases not matched to a gene: 5. The CDR3 region is CASSLLQGDTEAFF. For the CDR3, the DNA is TGCGCCAGCAGCCTCCTACAGGGGGACACTGAAGCTTTCTTT.

There are many counts of this clone. The V and J genes are TRBV6-4 and TRBJ1-2, with TRBD1 identical over 11 bases. Trimming took 2 bases from V and 5 from J; bases not matched to a gene: 4. Germline V gene lookup returns CDR1 MRHNA and CDR2 SNTAGT. The CDR3 contains 15 residues. The CDR3 spells CASSDGQGAGYGYTF. CDR3 DNA sequence: TGTGCCAGCAGTGACGGACAGGGGGCGGGTTATGGCTACACCTTC.

The chain combines TRBV7-3 with TRBJ2-1; 12 bases are a match to TRBD2. With 4 bases clipped from V and 5 bases from J, the junction kept 3 bases outside the gene matches. The CDR3 length is 15 residues. Germline V gene data show CDR1 as SGHTA and CDR2 as FQGTGA. This chain's CDR3 is CASSSLAGGNNEQFF. In nucleotides, the CDR3 is TGTGCCAGCAGCTCTCTAGCGGGGGGGAACAATGAGCAGTTCTTC.